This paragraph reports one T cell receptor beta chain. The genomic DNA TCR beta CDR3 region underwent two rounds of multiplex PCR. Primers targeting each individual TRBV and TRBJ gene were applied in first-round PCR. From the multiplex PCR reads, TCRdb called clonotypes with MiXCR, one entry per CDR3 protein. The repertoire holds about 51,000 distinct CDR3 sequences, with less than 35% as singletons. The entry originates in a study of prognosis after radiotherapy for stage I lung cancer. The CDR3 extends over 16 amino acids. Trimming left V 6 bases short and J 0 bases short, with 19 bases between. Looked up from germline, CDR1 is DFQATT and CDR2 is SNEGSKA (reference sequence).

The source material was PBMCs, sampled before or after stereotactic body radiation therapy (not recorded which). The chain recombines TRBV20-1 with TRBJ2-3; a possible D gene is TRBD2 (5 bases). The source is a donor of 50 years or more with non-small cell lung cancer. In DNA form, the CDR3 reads TGCAGTGCCGATCCAAGCGGCTCCCCTAGCACAGATACGCAGTATTTT. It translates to CSADPSGSPSTDTQYF.